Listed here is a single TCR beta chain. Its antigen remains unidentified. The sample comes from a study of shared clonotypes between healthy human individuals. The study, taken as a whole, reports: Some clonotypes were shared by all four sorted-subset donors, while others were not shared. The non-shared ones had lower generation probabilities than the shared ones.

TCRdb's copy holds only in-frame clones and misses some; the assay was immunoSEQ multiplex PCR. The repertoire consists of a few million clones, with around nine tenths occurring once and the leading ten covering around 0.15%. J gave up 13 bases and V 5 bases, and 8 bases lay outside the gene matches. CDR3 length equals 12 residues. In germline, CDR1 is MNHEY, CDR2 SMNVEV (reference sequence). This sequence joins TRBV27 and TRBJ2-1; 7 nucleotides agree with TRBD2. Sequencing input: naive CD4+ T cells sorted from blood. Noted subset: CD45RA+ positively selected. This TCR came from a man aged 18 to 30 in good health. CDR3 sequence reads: CASSPIGTNQFF. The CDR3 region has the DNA TGTGCCAGCAGTCCCATCGGGACTAATCAGTTCTTC.